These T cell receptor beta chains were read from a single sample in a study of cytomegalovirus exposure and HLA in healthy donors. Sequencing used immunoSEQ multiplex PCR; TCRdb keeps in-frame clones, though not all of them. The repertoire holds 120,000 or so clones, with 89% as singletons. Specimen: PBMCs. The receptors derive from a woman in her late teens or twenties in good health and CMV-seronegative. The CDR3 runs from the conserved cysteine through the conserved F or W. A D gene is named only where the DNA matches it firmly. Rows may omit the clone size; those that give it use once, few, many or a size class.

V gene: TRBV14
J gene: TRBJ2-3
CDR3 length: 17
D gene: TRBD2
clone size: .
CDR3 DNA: TGTGCCAGCAGCCAAGATCTAGCGGGAGGGCCAAGAGATACGCAGTATTTT
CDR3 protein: CASSQDLAGGPRDTQYF

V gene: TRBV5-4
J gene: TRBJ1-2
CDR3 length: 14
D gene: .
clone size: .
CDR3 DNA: TGTGCCAGCAGCCTCTTGACAGTGAACTATGGCTACACCTTC
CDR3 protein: CASSLLTVNYGYTF

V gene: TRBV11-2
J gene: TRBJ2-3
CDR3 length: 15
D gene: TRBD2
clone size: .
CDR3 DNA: TGTGCCAGCAGCTGGAGCGGGGCTAGCACAGATACGCAGTATTTT
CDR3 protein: CASSWSGASTDTQYF

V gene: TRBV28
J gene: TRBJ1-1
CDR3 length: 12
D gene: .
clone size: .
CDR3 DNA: TGTGCCAGCAGTTCCTCCGACACTGAAGCTTTCTTT
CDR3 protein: CASSSSDTEAFF

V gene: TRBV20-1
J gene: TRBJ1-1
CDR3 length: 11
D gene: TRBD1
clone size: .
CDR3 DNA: TGCAGTGCTACCCTACAGGGGGCGGCTTTCTTT
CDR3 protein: CSATLQGAAFF

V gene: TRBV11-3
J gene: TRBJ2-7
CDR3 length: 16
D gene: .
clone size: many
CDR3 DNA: TGTGCCAGCAGCTTAGAGACCTCACAGGGACCCTACGAGCAGTACTTC
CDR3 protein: CASSLETSQGPYEQYF

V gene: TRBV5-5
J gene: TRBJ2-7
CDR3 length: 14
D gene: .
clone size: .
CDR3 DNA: TGTGCCAGCAGCCGACTACTGGGGTCCTACGAGCAGTACTTC
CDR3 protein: CASSRLLGSYEQYF

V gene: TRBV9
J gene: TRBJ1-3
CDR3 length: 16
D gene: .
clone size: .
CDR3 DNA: TGTGCCAGCAGCGTAGGAACCCAGGGATCAGGAAACACCATATATTTT
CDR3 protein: CASSVGTQGSGNTIYF

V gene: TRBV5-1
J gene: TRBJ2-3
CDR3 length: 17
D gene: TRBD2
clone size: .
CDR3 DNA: TGCGCCAGCAGCTTGGGCCCAGCGGGAGGCCGGGGAGATACGCAGTATTTT
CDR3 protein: CASSLGPAGGRGDTQYF

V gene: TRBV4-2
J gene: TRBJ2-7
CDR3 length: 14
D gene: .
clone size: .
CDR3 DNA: TGTGCCAGCAGCCAAGATCTCAGCTCCTACGAGCAGTACTTC
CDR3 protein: CASSQDLSSYEQYF

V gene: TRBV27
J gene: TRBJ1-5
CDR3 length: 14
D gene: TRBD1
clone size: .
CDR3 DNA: TGTGCCAGCAGTTTAGGACAGGGCAATCAGCCCCAGCATTTT
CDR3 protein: CASSLGQGNQPQHF

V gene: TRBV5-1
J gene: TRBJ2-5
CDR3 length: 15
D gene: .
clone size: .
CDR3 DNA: TGCGCCAGCAGCTTGGCTACAGGGAAGCAAGAGACCCAGTACTTC
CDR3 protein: CASSLATGKQETQYF

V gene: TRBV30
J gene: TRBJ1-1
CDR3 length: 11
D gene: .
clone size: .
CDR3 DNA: TGTGCCTGGAGTGCCGGGGCTGAAGCTTTCTTT
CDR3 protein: CAWSAGAEAFF

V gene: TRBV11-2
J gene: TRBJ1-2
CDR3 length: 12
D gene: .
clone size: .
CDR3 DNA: TGTGCCAGCAGCTATGACACCTGGGGCTACACCTTC
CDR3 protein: CASSYDTWGYTF

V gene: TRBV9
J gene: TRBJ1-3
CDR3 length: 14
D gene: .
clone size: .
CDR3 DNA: TGTGCCAGCAGCGTAGACGGGATAGCAGACACCATATATTTT
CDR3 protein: CASSVDGIADTIYF

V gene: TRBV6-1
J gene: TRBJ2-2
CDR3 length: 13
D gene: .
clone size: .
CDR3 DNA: TGTGCCAGCAGAACGGCGGTCCACGGGGAGCTGTTTTTT
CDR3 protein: CASRTAVHGELFF

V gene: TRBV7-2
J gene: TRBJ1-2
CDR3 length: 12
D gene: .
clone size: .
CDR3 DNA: TGTGCCAGCAGTTATGGTACGGGGGGCTACACCTTC
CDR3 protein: CASSYGTGGYTF

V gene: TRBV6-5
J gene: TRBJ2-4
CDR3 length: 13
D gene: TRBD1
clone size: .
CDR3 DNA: TGTGCCAGCAGTCGGACAGGGGAAAACATTCAGTACTTC
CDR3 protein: CASSRTGENIQYF

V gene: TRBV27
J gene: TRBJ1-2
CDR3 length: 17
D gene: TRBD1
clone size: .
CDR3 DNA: TGTGCCAGCAGTCCCTACGGTCACGGGACAGGGAGCTATGGCTACACCTTC
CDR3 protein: CASSPYGHGTGSYGYTF

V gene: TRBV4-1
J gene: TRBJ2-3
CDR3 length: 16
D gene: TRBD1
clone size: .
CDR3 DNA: TGCGCCAGCAGCCCACAGGGGGTTTCCGCCACAGATACGCAGTATTTT
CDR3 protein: CASSPQGVSATDTQYF

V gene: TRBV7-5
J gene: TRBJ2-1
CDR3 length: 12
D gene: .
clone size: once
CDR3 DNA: TGTGTCAGAAGCGTCAGCTACAATGAGCAGTTCTTC
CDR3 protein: CVRSVSYNEQFF

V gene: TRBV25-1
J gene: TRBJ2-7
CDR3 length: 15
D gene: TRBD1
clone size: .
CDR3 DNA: TGTGCCAGCAGCCTTGTCGGGACAGGGGTCTACGAGCAGTACTTC
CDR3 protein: CASSLVGTGVYEQYF

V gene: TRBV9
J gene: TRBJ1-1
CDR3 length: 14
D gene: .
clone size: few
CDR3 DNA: TGTGCCAGCAGCACGGGACACCTGAACACTGAAGCTTTCTTT
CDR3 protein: CASSTGHLNTEAFF

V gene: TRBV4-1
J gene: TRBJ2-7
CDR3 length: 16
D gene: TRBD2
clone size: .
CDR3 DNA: TGCGCCAGCAGCCCCGAGAGGAGCGGGAGGTCCCACGAGCAGTACTTC
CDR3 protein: CASSPERSGRSHEQYF

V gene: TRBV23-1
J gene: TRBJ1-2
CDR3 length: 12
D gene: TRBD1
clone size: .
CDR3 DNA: TGCGCCAGCAGTCCCGGGACAGGGCTATTGGCCTTC
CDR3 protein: CASSPGTGLLAF

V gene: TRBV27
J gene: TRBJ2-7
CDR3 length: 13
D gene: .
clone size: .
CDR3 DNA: TGTGCCAGCAGTCGGGACTCGACCTACGAGCAGTACTTC
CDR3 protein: CASSRDSTYEQYF

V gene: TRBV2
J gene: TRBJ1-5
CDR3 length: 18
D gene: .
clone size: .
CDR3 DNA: TGTGCCAGCAGTGAAGTGAAGGCAGGCCGTCATAGCAATCAGCCCCAGCATTTT
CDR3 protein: CASSEVKAGRHSNQPQHF

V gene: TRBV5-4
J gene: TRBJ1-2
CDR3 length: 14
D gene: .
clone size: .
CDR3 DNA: TGTGCCAGCAGCACCGACAGTCTTAACTATGGCTACACCTTC
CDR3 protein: CASSTDSLNYGYTF

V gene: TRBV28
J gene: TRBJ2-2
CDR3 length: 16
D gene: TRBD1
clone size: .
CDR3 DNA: TGTGCCAGCAGTCAAGTCGGACAGGGTTACACCGGGGAGCTGTTTTTT
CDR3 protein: CASSQVGQGYTGELFF

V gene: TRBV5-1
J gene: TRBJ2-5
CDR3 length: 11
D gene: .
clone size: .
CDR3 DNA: TGCGCCAGCAGGCGTCAAGAGACCCAGTACTTC
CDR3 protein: CASRRQETQYF

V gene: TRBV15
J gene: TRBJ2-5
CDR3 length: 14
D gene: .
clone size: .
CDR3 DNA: TGTGCCACCGCGGAGCCGGGATTGGGGGAGACCCAGTACTTC
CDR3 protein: CATAEPGLGETQYF

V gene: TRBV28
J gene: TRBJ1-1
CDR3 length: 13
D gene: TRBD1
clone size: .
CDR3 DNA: TGTGCCAGCTCGGACAGGGACTTTCTTGAAGCTTTCTTT
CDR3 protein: CASSDRDFLEAFF

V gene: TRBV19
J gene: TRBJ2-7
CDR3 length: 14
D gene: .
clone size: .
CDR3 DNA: TGTGCCAGTAGTATGGGAGGGGGCTCCTACGAGCAGTACTTC
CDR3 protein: CASSMGGGSYEQYF

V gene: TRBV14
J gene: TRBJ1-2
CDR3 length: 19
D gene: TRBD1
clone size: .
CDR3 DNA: TGTGCCAGCAGCCAAGAAGGGCGAGCTTCGACAGGGGGCTTTGCTGGCTACACCTTC
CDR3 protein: CASSQEGRASTGGFAGYTF

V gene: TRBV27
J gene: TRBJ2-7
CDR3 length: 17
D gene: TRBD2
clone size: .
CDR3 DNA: TGTGCCAGCAGTTTAGCCGGCGTAGCGGGAGGTTACTACGAGCAGTACTTC
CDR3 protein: CASSLAGVAGGYYEQYF

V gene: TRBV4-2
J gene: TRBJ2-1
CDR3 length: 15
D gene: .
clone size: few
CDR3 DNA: TGTGCCAGCAGCCAAGAACGGGGTACCTACAATGAGCAGTTCTTC
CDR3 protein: CASSQERGTYNEQFF

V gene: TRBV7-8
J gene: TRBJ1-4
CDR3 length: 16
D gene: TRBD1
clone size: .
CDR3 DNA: TGTGCCAGCAGCCCGTTTAGGGACAGACCTAATGAAAAACTGTTTTTT
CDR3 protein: CASSPFRDRPNEKLFF

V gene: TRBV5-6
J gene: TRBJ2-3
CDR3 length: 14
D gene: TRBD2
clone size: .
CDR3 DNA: TGTGCCAGCAGCCCCTTAGCGGGAGTAAATACGCAGTATTTT
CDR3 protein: CASSPLAGVNTQYF

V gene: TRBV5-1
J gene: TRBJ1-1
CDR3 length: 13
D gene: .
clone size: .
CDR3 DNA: TGCGCCAGCAGCTTTAATTCCGGTAACGGAGCTTTCTTT
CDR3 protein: CASSFNSGNGAFF

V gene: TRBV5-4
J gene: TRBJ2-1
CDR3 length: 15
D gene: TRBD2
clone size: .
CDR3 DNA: TGTGCCAGCAGCTATAGCGGGAGGGCCTACAATGAGCAGTTCTTC
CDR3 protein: CASSYSGRAYNEQFF

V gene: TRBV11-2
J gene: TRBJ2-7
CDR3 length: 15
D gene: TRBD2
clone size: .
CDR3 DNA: TGTGCCAGCAGCTTAGTTGCGGGAGGTATCTACGAGCAGTACTTC
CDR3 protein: CASSLVAGGIYEQYF

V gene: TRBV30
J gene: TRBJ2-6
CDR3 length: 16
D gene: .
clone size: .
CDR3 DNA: TGTGCCTGGAACCGGGGTAGTCTCTCTGGGGCCAACGTCCTGACTTTC
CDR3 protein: CAWNRGSLSGANVLTF

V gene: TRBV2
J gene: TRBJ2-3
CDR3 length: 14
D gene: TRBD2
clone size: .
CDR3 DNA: TGTGCCAGCAGGCCTAGCGGGATGACAGATACGCAGTATTTT
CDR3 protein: CASRPSGMTDTQYF

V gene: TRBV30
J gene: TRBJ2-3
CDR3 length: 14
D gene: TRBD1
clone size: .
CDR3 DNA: TGTGCCTGGGGACCCGGACAGGGGTCAGATACGCAGTATTTT
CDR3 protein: CAWGPGQGSDTQYF

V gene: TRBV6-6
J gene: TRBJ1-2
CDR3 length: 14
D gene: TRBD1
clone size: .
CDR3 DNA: TGTGCCAGCAGTCAATCCGGGACAGGGAGTCGCTACACCTTC
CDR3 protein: CASSQSGTGSRYTF

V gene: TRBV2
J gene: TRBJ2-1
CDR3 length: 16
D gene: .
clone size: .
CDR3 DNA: TGTGCCAGCAGTGAACGGGGTTATGAACCGTACAATGAGCAGTTCTTC
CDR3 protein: CASSERGYEPYNEQFF

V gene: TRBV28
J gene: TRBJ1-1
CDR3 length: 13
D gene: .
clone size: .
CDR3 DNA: TGTGCCAGCAGTCCATACAGGAACACTGAAGCTTTCTTT
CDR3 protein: CASSPYRNTEAFF

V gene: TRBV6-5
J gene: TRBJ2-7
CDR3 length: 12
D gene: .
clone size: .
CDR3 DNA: TGTGCCAGCAGCCCCGACAACTACGAGCAGTACTTC
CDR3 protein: CASSPDNYEQYF

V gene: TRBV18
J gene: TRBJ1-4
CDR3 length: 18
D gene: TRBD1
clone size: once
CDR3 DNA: TGTGCCAGCTCGCTCCGACAGGGGGCTCAGCCAACTAATGAAAAACTGTTTTTT
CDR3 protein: CASSLRQGAQPTNEKLFF

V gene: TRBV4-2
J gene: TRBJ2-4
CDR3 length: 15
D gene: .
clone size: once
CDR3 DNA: TGTGCCAGCAGCCAAGGAAATCCCGCGAGGAACATTCAGTACTTC
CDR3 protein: CASSQGNPARNIQYF

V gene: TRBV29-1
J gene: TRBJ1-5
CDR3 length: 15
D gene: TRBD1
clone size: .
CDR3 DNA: TGCAGCGTTGAAGAAGGGCAGGGGGCAGGGCAGCCCCAGCATTTT
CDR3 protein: CSVEEGQGAGQPQHF

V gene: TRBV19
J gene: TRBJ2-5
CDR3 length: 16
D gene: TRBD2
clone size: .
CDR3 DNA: TGTGCCAGTAGTCCGGGACTAGCGGGCCAGCAAGAGACCCAGTACTTC
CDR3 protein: CASSPGLAGQQETQYF

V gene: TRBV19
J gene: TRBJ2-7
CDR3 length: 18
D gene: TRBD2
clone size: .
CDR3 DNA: TGTGCCAGTAGTATCACTAGCGGGAGCCCCCCTAGCTCCTACGAGCAGTACTTC
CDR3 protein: CASSITSGSPPSSYEQYF

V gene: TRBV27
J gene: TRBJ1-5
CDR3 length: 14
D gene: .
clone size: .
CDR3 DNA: TGTGCCAGCAGTCCTCGGGGGGGGAATCAGCCCCAGCATTTT
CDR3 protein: CASSPRGGNQPQHF

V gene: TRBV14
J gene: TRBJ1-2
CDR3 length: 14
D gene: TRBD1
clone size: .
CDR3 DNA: TGTGCCAGCAGCCACTGGGACAGCGAAGGGGGCTACACCTTC
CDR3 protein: CASSHWDSEGGYTF

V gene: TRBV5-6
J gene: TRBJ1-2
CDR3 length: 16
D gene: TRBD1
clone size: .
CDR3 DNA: TGTGCCAGCAGCTTCCCTAGACAGGGGGAGGACTATGGCTACACCTTC
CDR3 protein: CASSFPRQGEDYGYTF

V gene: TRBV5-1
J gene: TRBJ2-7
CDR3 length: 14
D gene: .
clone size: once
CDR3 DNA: TGCGCCAGCAGCCCGCCACAGGGAAACTACGAGCAGTACTTC
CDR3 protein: CASSPPQGNYEQYF

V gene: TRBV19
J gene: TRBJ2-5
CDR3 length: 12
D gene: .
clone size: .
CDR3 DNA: TGTGCCAGTGGTGAGGGTTGGGAGACCCAGTACTTC
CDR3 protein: CASGEGWETQYF

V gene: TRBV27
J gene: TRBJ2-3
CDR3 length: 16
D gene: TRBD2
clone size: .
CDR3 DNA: TGTGCCAGCAGCCTGCTAGCGGGAGGGCCTATAGATACGCAGTATTTT
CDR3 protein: CASSLLAGGPIDTQYF